A single sample is the source of the 14 T cell receptor beta chains below, sequenced in a study of T cell repertoires in cytomegalovirus infection. Their target antigens are unknown. MiXCR, applied by TCRdb to the reads, yields one record per CDR3 protein. Among around 78,000 distinct CDR3 sequences listed, approximately 42% were seen once. The source was CD8+ T cells from cultured PBMCs, collected from culture after CMV antigen stimulation. The receptors come from a human donor in good health (CMV status not recorded). Some clones in this sample may be carry-over from other donors' samples.

The sample holds one count of this clonotype. The rearrangement uses TRBV4-1 and TRBJ2-5; 8 nucleotides match TRBD2. Germline V gives CDR1 MGHRA, CDR2 YSYEKL. The CDR3 has 16 residues. With 0 bases clipped from V and 3 bases from J, the junction kept 6 bases outside the gene matches. The CDR3 nucleotides are TGCGCCAGCAGCCAAGAACCGGGACTAGGAAAAGAGACCCAGTACTTC. This encodes CASSQEPGLGKETQYF.

This clonotype occurred many times. The gene calls are TRBV6-1 and TRBJ1-5; 9 bases are shared with TRBD1. Germline V CDR1 and CDR2: MNHNS, SASEGT. V shed 2 bases, J shed 9 bases, and the junction held 8 bases outside the gene matches. The CDR3 is 15 amino acids. CDR3 region: CASSEWTGVGWPQHF. The CDR3 coding sequence is TGTGCCAGCAGTGAATGGACAGGGGTCGGCTGGCCCCAGCATTTT.

The CDR3 protein is CRPTGQPYRLNTEAFF. CDR3 nucleotides: TGCAGACCAACGGGACAGCCCTACCGTCTGAACACTGAAGCTTTCTTT. The rearrangement joins TRBV29-1 to TRBJ1-1; 7 bases match TRBD1. The germline gives CDR1 SQVTM, CDR2 ANQGSEA. The CDR3 is 16 amino acids.

This clonotype was counted only a few times. V is TRBV6-2 or TRBV6-3 and J is TRBJ1-1, with 8 positions matching TRBD1. Germline loops: CDR1 MNHEY, CDR2 SVGEGT. V lost 2 bases, J lost 0 bases, and 8 bases stayed unmatched. This CDR3 spans 17 amino acids. CDR3 in DNA: TGTGCCAGCAGTTACACCTTGGCAGGGGGCATGAACACTGAAGCTTTCTTT. Its protein is CASSYTLAGGMNTEAFF.

This chain uses TRBV2 with TRBJ1-5, with 7 positions matching TRBD1. V gave up 7 bases and J gave up 4 bases; unmatched junction bases: 10. Germline values: CDR1 SNHLY, CDR2 FYNNEI. The CDR3 covers 15 residues. CDR3: CASKPKDRSNQPQHF. In nucleotides, the CDR3 is TGTGCCAGCAAGCCAAAGGACAGGAGTAATCAGCCCCAGCATTTT.

V usage is TRBV28 and J usage is TRBJ1-6, with 10 bases identical to TRBD1. The CDR3 length is 15 residues. The V gene's germline CDR1 is MDHEN and CDR2 SYDVKM. The V segment lost 5 bases and the J segment 10 bases; nucleotides outside the gene matches: 8. The CDR3 reads CASSRPGTGVSPLHF. The DNA of the CDR3 is TGTGCCAGCAGTCGTCCCGGGACAGGGGTCTCACCCCTCCACTTT.

Many counts were recorded for this clonotype. In DNA form, the CDR3 reads TGTGCCAGCAGCTTAGCGGACAGGGTGCAGGAGTACTTC. Amino acid sequence: CASSLADRVQEYF. V usage is TRBV7-8 and J usage is TRBJ2-7, with TRBD1 matching 8 bases. Germline CDR1 SGHVS, CDR2 FQNEAQ. The V gene end was trimmed by 0 bases and the J gene end by 11 bases; junction bases not matched to a gene: 6. The CDR3 is 13 amino acids.

The gene calls are TRBV6-2 or TRBV6-3 and TRBJ2-3; 10 bases are shared with TRBD2. V lost 6 bases to trimming and J lost 4 bases; unmatched junction nucleotides: 4. Per germline, CDR1 MNHEY and CDR2 SVGEGT. This CDR3 has 14 residues. CDR3 coding DNA: TGTGCCAGCAGGATAGCGGGGGGCGCAGATACGCAGTATTTT. As protein: CASRIAGGADTQYF.

The rearrangement uses TRBV5-4 and TRBJ1-3; perhaps TRBD1 as D (6 bases). The CDR3 length is 14 residues. V was trimmed by 10 bases and J by 8 bases, leaving 22 bases between them. Germline CDR1 and CDR2: SGHNT and YYREEE (reference sequence). The CDR3: CAGGSDRRRDTIYF. In nucleotides, the CDR3 is TGTGCCGGGGGATCGGACAGACGTCGGGACACCATATATTTT.

This rearrangement joins TRBV29-1 to TRBJ2-1, with TRBD1 matching over 10 bases. V dropped 6 bases and J dropped 9; count of bases not matched to a gene: 11. CDR3 size: 14 residues. From germline, CDR1 is SQVTM and CDR2 ANQGSEA. CDR3: CSVAGTGEGGEQFF. Written as DNA, the CDR3 is TGCAGCGTCGCCGGGACAGGGGAAGGGGGTGAGCAGTTCTTC.

This clonotype appeared many times. The V and J genes are TRBV7-3 and TRBJ2-1; TRBD1 matches 9 bases. CDR1 and CDR2 (germline): SGHTA, FQGTGA. The CDR3 contains 15 residues. The junction had 3 bases not matched to a gene; V was cut back by 3 bases and J by 3 bases. The CDR3 spells CASSFGGQGYNEQFF. The CDR3 DNA reads TGTGCCAGCAGCTTCGGGGGACAGGGCTACAATGAGCAGTTCTTC.

V usage is TRBV29-1 and J usage is TRBJ2-1; 11 bases map to TRBD1. J gave up 11 bases and V 7 bases, and 10 bases lay outside the gene matches. The CDR3 loop spans 13 amino acids. Germline lookup yields CDR1 SQVTM and CDR2 ANQGSEA. In nucleotides, the CDR3 is TGCAGCGGTCTTCCGGGACAGGGGGTTAAGCAGTTCTTC. Translation: CSGLPGQGVKQFF.

This clonotype came up once. The chain joins TRBV20-1 to TRBJ2-7; 9 bases are shared with TRBD1. This CDR3 spans 15 amino acids. V shed 0 bases, J shed 1 base, and the junction held 4 bases outside the gene matches. Per the germline V gene, CDR1 is DFQATT and CDR2 is SNEGSKA (reference sequence). The CDR3 nucleotides read TGCAGTGCTAGAGATCGACAGGGGGTTTCCTACGAGCAGTACTTC. This encodes CSARDRQGVSYEQYF.

This clonotype occurred a few times. The chain combines TRBV7-2 with TRBJ1-6; the D gene is possibly TRBD1 (5 bases). The V and J ends lost 8 bases and 3 bases respectively, with 14 bases between them. This CDR3 has 15 residues. Germline assignment: CDR1 SGHTA and CDR2 FQGNSA. The CDR3 is CASGEQGFYNSPLHF. CDR3 bases: TGTGCCAGCGGAGAGCAGGGTTTCTATAATTCACCCCTCCACTTT.